What follows is one T cell receptor beta chain and its context. Its antigen is unknown. V lost 0 bases and J lost 2; bases outside the gene matches: 6. There are 15 residues in the CDR3. Germline V gives CDR1 DFQATT, CDR2 SNEGSKA (reference sequence). The sample belongs to a study of blood T cells in healthy people across ages. General study points: Investigators viewed diversity estimates from one million T cells as underestimates, the study reported. While age rose, TCR beta diversity per million T cells dropped in a roughly linear way. Unknown donor CMV status possibly confounded expanded clonotype changes.

Alongside a J-beta primer mix, a sample-barcoded 5' primer served in a second PCR lasting about 7 to 11 cycles. TCRdb redid the calling of the 5' RACE reads with MiXCR, one entry per CDR3 protein. The sample records about 640,000 distinct CDR3 sequences, around 38% being singletons. Isolation yielded PBMCs, at least 7 million per sample, in every case. Sequencing was done on a sample of blood. The rearrangement joins TRBV20-1 to TRBJ2-5, with TRBD2 matching over 7 bases. The source of this sequence is a man at least 80 years old in good health. CDR3 protein: CSARDRWEGQETQYF. The CDR3 DNA is TGCAGTGCTAGAGATCGATGGGAGGGGCAAGAGACCCAGTACTTC.